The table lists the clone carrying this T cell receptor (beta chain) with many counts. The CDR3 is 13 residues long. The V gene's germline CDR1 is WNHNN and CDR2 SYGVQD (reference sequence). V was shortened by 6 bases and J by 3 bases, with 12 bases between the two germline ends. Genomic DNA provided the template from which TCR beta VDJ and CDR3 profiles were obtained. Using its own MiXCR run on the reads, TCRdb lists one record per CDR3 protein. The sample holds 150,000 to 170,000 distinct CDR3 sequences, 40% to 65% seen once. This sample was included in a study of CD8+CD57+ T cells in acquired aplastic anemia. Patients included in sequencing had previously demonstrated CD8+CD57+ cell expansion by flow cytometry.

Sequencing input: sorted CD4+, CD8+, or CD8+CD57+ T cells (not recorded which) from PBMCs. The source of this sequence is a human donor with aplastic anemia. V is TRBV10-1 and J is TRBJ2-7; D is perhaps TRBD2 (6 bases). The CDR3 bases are TGCGCCAGCAGCCCCGCGGGGCGCTACGAGCAGTACTTC. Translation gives CASSPAGRYEQYF.